The 22 T cell receptor beta chains listed next were all sequenced from one sample in a study of cytomegalovirus exposure and HLA in healthy donors. PCR amplification relied on 60 Vbeta primers (plus 13 Jbeta primers). The assay was immunoSEQ multiplex PCR, and TCRdb's table has in-frame clones only and misses some. Here the sample spans more than 80,000 clones, over 75% being singletons. Sample: PBMCs. The receptors stem from a girl aged 2 to 10 in good health and CMV-seropositive.

The chain is built from TRBV7-9 and TRBJ1-4; D not resolved. The CDR3 consists of 13 residues. The V gene lost 4 bases and the J gene lost 8 bases, with 11 bases spanning the gap. Germline assignment: CDR1 SEHNR and CDR2 FQNEAQ (reference sequence). The chain's CDR3 is CASSSNLQEKLFF. Written as DNA, the CDR3 is TGTGCCAGCAGCTCCAATCTGCAGGAAAAACTGTTTTTT. Full variable domain (rest looked up from reference TRBV7-9 and TRBJ1-4): DTGVSQNPRHKITKRGQNVTFRCDPISEHNRLYWYRQTLGQGPEFLTYFQNEAQLEKSRLLSDRFSAERPKGSFSTLEIQRTEQGDSAMYLCASSSNLQEKLFFGSGTQLSVL.

This chain uses TRBV6-1 with TRBJ2-7; D possibly corresponds to TRBD2 (7 bases). The germline CDR1 and CDR2 sequences are MNHNS and SASEGT. The CDR3 loop spans 14 amino acids. Trimming cost V 8 bases and J 2 bases, with 16 bases left between them. Here the CDR3 reads CASGGTGGPYEQYF. The CDR3 DNA follows: TGTGCCAGCGGAGGAACGGGGGGCCCCTACGAGCAGTACTTC.

The chain carries TRBV30 and TRBJ1-1, with 9 bases lining up with TRBD1. V shed 3 bases and J 6 bases; nucleotides not matched to a gene: 5. The length of the CDR3 is 13 residues. Germline V CDR1 and CDR2: GTSNPN, SVGIG (reference sequence). CDR3 DNA sequence: TGTGCCTGGAGGGGGGACAGGGTCCCTGAAGCTTTCTTT. Encoded protein: CAWRGDRVPEAFF.

The V and J genes are TRBV5-1 and TRBJ2-2; 10 bases match TRBD2. V lost 6 bases, J lost 0 bases, and 14 bases stayed unmatched. From germline, CDR1 is SGHRS and CDR2 YFSETQ. The CDR3 totals 19 residues. The DNA of the CDR3 is TGCGCCAGCACCCGGAGTCAACTAGCGGGAATCGCGAACACCGGGGAGCTGTTTTTT. Translating gives CASTRSQLAGIANTGELFF.

This clone was seen once. V usage is TRBV7-9 and J usage is TRBJ1-2; possibly TRBD1 for D (6 bases). Per the germline V gene, CDR1 is SEHNR and CDR2 is FQNEAQ (reference sequence). This CDR3 has 13 amino acids. V lost 2 bases and J lost 8, with 12 bases in between. CDR3 coding DNA: TGTGCCAGCAGCTTACCAGGGGTAGGGGGCTACACCTTC. It is translated as CASSLPGVGGYTF.

The chain employs TRBV29-1 and TRBJ2-7, with 7 bases lining up with TRBD2. Germline V gene sequence: CDR1 SQVTM, CDR2 ANQGSEA. The CDR3 length is 13 residues. The J segment lost 2 bases and the V segment lost 1 base, leaving 2 bases of the junction unmatched. The CDR3 sequence: CSVEGGSAYEQYF. The CDR3 DNA follows: TGCAGCGTTGAAGGCGGGAGTGCCTACGAGCAGTACTTC.

The chain links TRBV30 to TRBJ1-3; 7 bases agree with TRBD1. CDR3 size: 12 residues. Germline V CDR1 and CDR2: GTSNPN, SVGIG (reference sequence). J was trimmed by 11 bases and V by 2 bases; bases with no gene match: 6. CDR3 sequence reads: CAWSTTGVAIYF. CDR3 sequence (DNA): TGTGCCTGGAGTACCACAGGGGTCGCCATATATTTT.

A note on this clone: Compared with germline, one end of the junction differs, possibly owing to a read error. This chain connects TRBV19 to TRBJ2-7, with 7 bases fitting TRBD1. The CDR3 loop spans 16 amino acids. Germline CDR1 LNHDA, CDR2 SQIVND (reference sequence). The CDR3 is CASSPSLQGFSSEQYF. Here the CDR3 DNA reads TGTGCCAGTAGTCCGAGTTTACAGGGGTTCTCCTCCGAGCAGTACTTC. The entire variable domain, with the rest obtained from reference TRBV19 and TRBJ2-7, is as follows: DGGITQSPKYLFRKEGQNVTLSCEQNLNHDAMYWYRQDPGQGLRLIYYSQIVNDFQKGDIAEGYSVSREKKESFPLTVTSAQKNPTAFYLCASSPSLQGFSSEQYFGPGTRLTVT.

The gene calls are TRBV10-3 and TRBJ1-1, with 12 bases lining up with TRBD1. After removal of 8 bases from V and 4 bases from J, the junction contained 5 bases not matched to a gene. The CDR3 spans 14 residues. CDR1 and CDR2 from the germline V gene are ENHRY and SYGVKD. The CDR3 sequence is CAIGTGGMGTEAFF. In DNA, the CDR3 is TGTGCCATCGGGACAGGGGGCATGGGCACTGAAGCTTTCTTT.

The genes are TRBV7-9 and TRBJ2-7; tentative D call: TRBD1 (6 bases). The CDR3 has 13 residues. Germline V gives CDR1 SEHNR, CDR2 FQNEAQ (reference sequence). V was clipped by 5 bases and J by 2 bases, with 10 bases between them. CDR3 in amino acids: CASSTGQTYEQYF. CDR3 DNA sequence: TGTGCCAGCAGCACCGGACAGACCTACGAGCAGTACTTC.

The chain joins TRBV9 to TRBJ2-7; 9 positions agree with TRBD1. J gave up 5 bases and V 0 bases, and 6 bases lay outside the gene matches. This CDR3 spans 15 amino acids. The germline CDR1 and CDR2 sequences are SGDLS and YYNGEE. The CDR3 nucleotides are TGTGCCAGCAGCGTAGAACAGGGGGCATTACACGAGCAGTACTTC. It translates to CASSVEQGALHEQYF.

CDR3 bases: TGTGCCAGCAGTTACGGGGGCCAAACCGAGGATACGCAGTATTTT. Translating gives CASSYGGQTEDTQYF. The chain joins TRBV6-5 to TRBJ2-3; the D gene is possibly TRBD1 (6 bases). Trimming stripped 2 bases from V and 6 bases from J, with 15 bases between. Germline assignment: CDR1 MNHEY and CDR2 SVGAGI. CDR3 size: 15 residues.

CDR3 loop: CASSPETNRNYEQYF. CDR3 nucleotide sequence: TGTGCCAGCTCACCAGAGACAAATAGAAACTACGAGCAGTACTTC. This rearrangement joins TRBV18 to TRBJ2-7; D is unresolved. The germline gives CDR1 KGHSH, CDR2 LQKENI. Trimming left V 2 bases short and J 3 bases short, with 14 bases between. The CDR3 is made up of 15 amino acids.

The CDR3 spells CASSLGTGDFHGYTF. DNA for the CDR3: TGCGCCAGCAGCCTTGGGACAGGGGATTTCCATGGCTACACCTTC. The chain couples TRBV5-1 to TRBJ1-2; 10 bases agree with TRBD1. Germline V gene lookup returns CDR1 SGHRS and CDR2 YFSETQ. The CDR3 extends over 15 amino acids. V gave up 4 bases and J gave up 6 bases; unmatched junction bases: 9.

The rearrangement uses TRBV2 and TRBJ1-1; TRBD1 might be the D (6 bases). This CDR3 has 14 residues. Germline V gene data show CDR1 as SNHLY and CDR2 as FYNNEI. Trimming left V 4 bases short and J 6 bases short, with 15 bases between. CDR3 sequence: CASSVQGRRAEAFF. The CDR3 region has the DNA TGTGCCAGCAGTGTACAGGGAAGGCGTGCTGAAGCTTTCTTT.

The V call is TRBV6-1, the J call TRBJ2-7; possibly TRBD2 for D (5 bases). This CDR3 has 14 residues. The V gene lost 2 bases and the J gene lost 2 bases, with 10 bases spanning the gap. The V gene's germline CDR1 is MNHNS and CDR2 SASEGT. This CDR3 is CASSEQGLTYEQYF. DNA of the CDR3: TGTGCCAGCAGTGAACAAGGACTTACCTACGAGCAGTACTTC.

J is TRBJ1-2 and V is TRBV20-1; tentative D call: TRBD1 (5 bases). The ends were cut back, 7 bases at V and 2 bases at J, with 8 bases in the middle. Germline loops: CDR1 DFQATT, CDR2 SNEGSKA (reference sequence). CDR3 size: 11 residues. The CDR3 coding sequence is TGCAGTGTCGACAGAAACTATGGCTACACCTTC. Its translation: CSVDRNYGYTF.

The chain links TRBV19 to TRBJ2-2, with 11 bases lining up with TRBD1. The V gene end was trimmed by 3 bases and the J gene end by 5 bases; junction bases not matched to a gene: 8. The germline V gene encodes CDR1 LNHDA and CDR2 SQIVND (reference sequence). CDR3 length: 17 amino acids. This CDR3 is CASSMPLGTGGTGELFF. The CDR3 region has the DNA TGTGCCAGTAGTATGCCGCTAGGGACAGGGGGTACCGGGGAGCTGTTTTTT. The full variable domain, rest sourced from reference TRBV19 and TRBJ2-2, is DGGITQSPKYLFRKEGQNVTLSCEQNLNHDAMYWYRQDPGQGLRLIYYSQIVNDFQKGDIAEGYSVSREKKESFPLTVTSAQKNPTAFYLCASSMPLGTGGTGELFFGEGSRLTVL.

This chain joins TRBV30 and TRBJ1-2; 7 bases line up with TRBD1. Per the germline V gene, CDR1 is GTSNPN and CDR2 is SVGIG (reference sequence). After removal of 3 bases from V and 5 bases from J, the junction contained 12 bases not matched to a gene. The CDR3 runs 15 residues. CDR3 sequence: CAWRTTGAKSYGYTF. In DNA, the CDR3 is TGTGCCTGGAGGACAACAGGGGCTAAGTCGTATGGCTACACCTTC. The full variable domain, with the rest looked up from reference TRBV30 and TRBJ1-2, is SQTIHQWPATLVQPVGSPLSLECTVEGTSNPNLYWYRQAAGRGLQLLFYSVGIGQISSEVPQNLSASRPQDRQFILSSKKLLLSDSGFYLCAWRTTGAKSYGYTFGSGTRLTVV.

This clone was counted between two and nine times. The chain couples TRBV30 to TRBJ2-7, with 10 bases aligning to TRBD2. V lost 1 base, J lost 0 bases, and 9 bases stayed unmatched. CDR1 GTSNPN and CDR2 SVGIG come from the germline V gene (reference sequence). The CDR3 contains 17 residues. For the CDR3, the DNA is TGTGCCTGGAGTGGAACTAGCGGGGAATTTAGCTCCTACGAGCAGTACTTC. Amino acid sequence: CAWSGTSGEFSSYEQYF.

CDR3 loop: CASSSLAGGGSDTQYF. The CDR3 DNA reads TGTGCCAGCAGCTCCCTAGCGGGAGGAGGGTCAGATACGCAGTATTTT. This rearrangement joins TRBV7-8 to TRBJ2-3; TRBD2 agrees at 11 bases. The length of the CDR3 is 16 residues. Trimming took 4 bases from V and 4 from J; bases not matched to a gene: 7. From germline, CDR1 is SGHVS and CDR2 FQNEAQ. Full variable domain (remainder filled in from reference TRBV7-8 and TRBJ2-3): GAGVSQSPRYKVAKRGQDVALRCDPISGHVSLFWYQQALGQGPEFLTYFQNEAQLDKSGLPSDRFFAERPEGSVSTLKIQRTQQEDSAVYLCASSSLAGGGSDTQYFGPGTRLTVL.

The chain couples TRBV10-2 to TRBJ2-7, with D tentatively TRBD1 (6 bases). This CDR3 has 14 residues. From germline, CDR1 is WSHSY and CDR2 SAAADI. V lost 8 bases, J lost 1 base, and 15 bases lay in between. The CDR3 nucleotides read TGCGCCAGCCGTGTAGTACAGGGATCCTACGAGCAGTACTTC. Its protein is CASRVVQGSYEQYF.